These T cell receptor beta chains were read from a single sample in a study of type 1 regulatory T cells. TCRdb reprocessed the reads with MiXCR, giving one entry per CDR3 protein. The table lists about 100,000 distinct CDR3 sequences, roughly 31% of them singletons. The sample was CD4+ T cells, either the whole sample or a sorted fraction (not recorded which). Every receptor here comes from a human donor in good health. The CDR3 runs from the conserved cysteine through the conserved F or W. D genes are given only for firm matches. Not every row has a clone size; where given, it reads once, few, many or a size class.

TRBV7-2	few	TRBD1	TRBJ2-7	TGTGCCAGCAGCTTCAGACAGGGGATCTGGTACTTC	CASSFRQGIWYF
TRBV29-1	few	.	TRBJ2-1	TGCAGCGTTGAAGAACGCGCTCGGAGTGAGCAGTTCTTC	CSVEERARSEQFF
TRBV7-2	few	TRBD2	TRBJ2-1	TGTGCCAGCAGCCAGGGACTAGCGGGAGCTAGGCAGTTCTTC	CASSQGLAGARQFF
TRBV4-1	.	.	TRBJ1-5	TGCGCCAGCAGACGAACGGACGGGATCAATCAGCCCCAGCATTTT	CASRRTDGINQPQHF
TRBV7-3	many	.	TRBJ2-7	TGTGCCAGCAGCCTACTTCATTCCTACGAGCAGTACTTC	CASSLLHSYEQYF
TRBV7-2	.	TRBD1	TRBJ2-3	TGTGCCAGCAGCTTATCCCGGACAGGGGGCACAGATACGCAGTATTTT	CASSLSRTGGTDTQYF
TRBV5-1	.	.	TRBJ2-4	TGCGCCAGCAGCTTAGGGGGGCCGAAAAACATTCAGTACTTC	CASSLGGPKNIQYF
TRBV19	.	.	TRBJ2-1	TGTGCCAGTAGTATGGAAGTGACTAGGGACGAGCAGTTCTTC	CASSMEVTRDEQFF
TRBV5-1	.	TRBD2	TRBJ2-3	TGCGCCAGCAGCCCGTTGGGACTAGCGCAGCATACGCAGTATTTT	CASSPLGLAQHTQYF
TRBV6-1	few	TRBD2	TRBJ2-2	TGTGCCAGCAGTAAGCCGGGACTAGCGGGAGCGGGCACCGGGGAGCTGTTTTTT	CASSKPGLAGAGTGELFF
TRBV18	.	.	TRBJ1-1	TGTGCCAGCCACCAAATCCTGAACACTGAAGCTTTCTTT	CASHQILNTEAFF
TRBV20-1	.	TRBD2	TRBJ2-1	TGCAGTGCTAAGGAGACTAGCGGGTACAATGAGCAGTTCTTC	CSAKETSGYNEQFF
TRBV2	.	.	TRBJ2-1	TGTGCCAGCAGTCAAGCGGGTTTGGGGGACAATGAGCAGTTCTTC	CASSQAGLGDNEQFF
TRBV29-1	few	.	TRBJ1-2	TGCAGCGTTGAAGAACAGCCCTATGGCTACACCTTC	CSVEEQPYGYTF
TRBV7-6	few	.	TRBJ2-3	TGTGCCAGCAGCTACAACACAGATACGCAGTATTTT	CASSYNTDTQYF
TRBV3-1	.	.	TRBJ2-3	TGTGCCAGCAGCCAAGTCTTGCGGACCACAGATACGCAGTATTTT	CASSQVLRTTDTQYF
TRBV28	few	TRBD1	TRBJ1-2	TGTGCCAGCATCCCGTCGGGGACAGCTAATGGCTACACCTTC	CASIPSGTANGYTF